The sequence of this T cell receptor beta chain was determined in a study of CD8+ T cells in alopecia areata. General study findings and limits: For lesional scalp, especially alopecia totalis/universalis, clonality was higher than in normal scalp.

TCR sequencing used cDNA made by reverse transcription of extracted RNA. Clones were read by immunoSEQ multiplex PCR, and TCRdb kept only the in-frame ones, dropping some. Of 120,000 or so clones listed, about 59% were seen once; the top ten hold 4.5% to 6%. V lost 5 bases to trimming and J lost 2 bases, with 16 bases between them. Germline-derived CDR1 and CDR2 are MGHRA and YSYEKL. There are 15 residues in the CDR3. This clone was detected a few times. The antigen is not known. Stated treatment: oral pan-JAK inhibitor, 5-10 mg twice daily. This sequence originates from a human donor with alopecia areata. The chain carries TRBV4-1 and TRBJ2-7; TRBD1 is a possible D gene (6 bases). The sample was CD4+ T cells sorted from blood, taken at week 4, from a patient treated with tofacitinib. The CDR3 region is CASSKGTKPPYEQYF. The CDR3 nucleotides are TGCGCCAGCAGCAAGGGGACAAAGCCACCCTACGAGCAGTACTTC.